This T cell receptor beta chain is drawn from a study of metastatic and nonmetastatic thyroid tumors (dated by TCRdb to between 2020 and 2021). Study-level background: For patients with malignant and with benign thyroid disease, the researchers compared repertoires between peripheral blood samples and tumor or nodule tissue samples. The paper's findings and limits, for the study overall: In both blood and tumor samples, malignant tumors were reported to have significantly higher TCR beta diversity than benign nodules.

No patient had received any treatment before thyroid surgery. Using T-cell receptor beta sequencing, the study looked back at clinical samples from patients collected from about 2011 to 2019. This clone registers as medium-sized (0.01 to 0.1%) within its sample. It lacks a known antigen. Base qualities are not provided; no much larger clone lies one nucleotide away. In the germline V gene, CDR1 corresponds to SGHTA and CDR2 to FQGNSA. V is pared back by 1 base and J by 2 bases, with 9 bases lying between the germline termini. Measured from the cysteine to the phenylalanine, the CDR3 is 14 residues long. Of the read, only the CDR3 DNA is kept; its 42 bases are in frame from base 1. The library was made by PCR. Sequencing relied on an Illumina HiSeq 4000. High-throughput sequencing was used to profile the TCR beta-chain CDR3 region of every patient. Processing in the source paper ran as follows. A classifier to discriminate distant-metastatic papillary thyroid cancer patients was built from CDR3 differences across clinicopathological groups. The Shannon index was used to measure repertoire diversity, and the Morisita-Horn index was used to measure how similar tumor and blood repertoires were. TCRdb reprocessing: public reads trimmed at Q25 with fastp, clones called with MiXCR, in-frame beta chains kept. The V and J calls were determined by TCRdb, not by the authors. The sample table lists around 23,000 clones, around 26% of them with a count of one. The biggest ten clones account for approximately 20% of the sample.

The specimen was blood. The clonotype originates from a male donor with papillary thyroid cancer or a benign thyroid nodule (not recorded which). Some clones in this sample may be carry-over from other donors' samples. In this chain, TRBV7-2 is recombined with TRBJ2-7, with no D gene named confidently. CDR3 loop: CASSLDLPPYEQYF. The nucleotide sequence is TGTGCCAGCAGCTTAGATTTGCCCCCCTACGAGCAGTACTTC.